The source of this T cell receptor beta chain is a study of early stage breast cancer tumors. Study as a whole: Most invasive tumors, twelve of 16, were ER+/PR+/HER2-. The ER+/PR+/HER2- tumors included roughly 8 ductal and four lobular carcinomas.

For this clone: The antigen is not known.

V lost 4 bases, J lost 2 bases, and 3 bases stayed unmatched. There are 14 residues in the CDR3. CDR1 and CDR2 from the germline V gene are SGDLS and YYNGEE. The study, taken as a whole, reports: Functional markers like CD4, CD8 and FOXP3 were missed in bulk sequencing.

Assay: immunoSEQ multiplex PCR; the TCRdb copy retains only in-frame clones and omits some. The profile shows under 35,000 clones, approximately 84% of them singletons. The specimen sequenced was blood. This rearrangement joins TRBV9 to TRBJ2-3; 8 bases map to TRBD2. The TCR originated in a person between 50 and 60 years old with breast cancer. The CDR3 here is CASSISGATDTQYF. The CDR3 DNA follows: TGTGCCAGCAGCATTAGCGGGGCCACAGATACGCAGTATTTT.